This TCR beta chain came from a study of blood T cell repertoires in COVID-19. This CDR3 spans 17 amino acids. The J segment lost 1 base and the V segment lost 5 bases, leaving 14 bases of the junction unmatched. Germline CDR1 and CDR2: SGHAT and FQNNGV. TCRdb's table, derived via immunoSEQ multiplex PCR, lists solely in-frame clones and lacks some. The data hold about 74,000 clones, with about 92% observed a single time. This chain links TRBV11-2 with TRBJ2-7; 7 bases line up with TRBD2. The sequence came from a human donor in a cohort sampled during active COVID-19. Sequencing was carried out using peripheral blood. CDR3 in DNA: TGTGCCAGCAGCCTAACCCAGCCGGGACTACCGTCCTACGAGCAGTACTTC. Its translation: CASSLTQPGLPSYEQYF. The variable domain in full, with the rest retrieved from reference TRBV11-2 and TRBJ2-7, is EAGVAQSPRYKIIEKRQSVAFWCNPISGHATLYWYQQILGQGPKLLIQFQNNGVVDDSQLPKDRFSAERLKGVDSTLKIQPAKLEDSAVYLCASSLTQPGLPSYEQYFGPGTRLTVT.